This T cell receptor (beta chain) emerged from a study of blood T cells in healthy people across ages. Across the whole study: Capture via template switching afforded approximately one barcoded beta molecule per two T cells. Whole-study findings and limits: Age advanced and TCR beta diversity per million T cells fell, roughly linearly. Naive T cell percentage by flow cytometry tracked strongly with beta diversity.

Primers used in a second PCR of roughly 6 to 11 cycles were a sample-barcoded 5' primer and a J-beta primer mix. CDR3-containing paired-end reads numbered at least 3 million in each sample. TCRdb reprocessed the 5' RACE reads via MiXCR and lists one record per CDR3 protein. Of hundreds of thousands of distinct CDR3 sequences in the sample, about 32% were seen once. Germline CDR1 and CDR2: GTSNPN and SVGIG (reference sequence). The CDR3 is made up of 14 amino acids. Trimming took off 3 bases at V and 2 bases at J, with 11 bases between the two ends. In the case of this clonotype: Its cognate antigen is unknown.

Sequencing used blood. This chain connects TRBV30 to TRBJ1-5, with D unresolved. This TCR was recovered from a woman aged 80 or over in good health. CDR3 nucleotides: TGTGCCTGGAGCGCAGAATATGGCAATCAGCCCCAGCATTTT. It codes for CAWSAEYGNQPQHF. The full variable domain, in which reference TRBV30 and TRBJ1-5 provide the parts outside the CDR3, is SQTIHQWPATLVQPVGSPLSLECTVEGTSNPNLYWYRQAAGRGLQLLFYSVGIGQISSEVPQNLSASRPQDRQFILSSKKLLLSDSGFYLCAWSAEYGNQPQHFGDGTRLSIL.